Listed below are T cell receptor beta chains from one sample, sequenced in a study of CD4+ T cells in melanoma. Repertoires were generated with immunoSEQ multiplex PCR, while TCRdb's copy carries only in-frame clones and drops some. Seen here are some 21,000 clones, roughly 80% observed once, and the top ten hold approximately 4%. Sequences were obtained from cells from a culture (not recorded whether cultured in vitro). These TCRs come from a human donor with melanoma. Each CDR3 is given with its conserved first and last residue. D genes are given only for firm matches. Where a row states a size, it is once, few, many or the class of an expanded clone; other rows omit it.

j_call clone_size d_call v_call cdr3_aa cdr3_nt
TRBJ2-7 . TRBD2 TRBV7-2 CASSLPRLAARGEQYF TGTGCCAGCAGCTTACCCAGACTAGCGGCGCGGGGCGAGCAGTACTTC
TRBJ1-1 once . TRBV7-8 CASSLWGGSNTEAFF TGTGCCAGCAGCTTATGGGGGGGCTCGAACACTGAAGCTTTCTTT
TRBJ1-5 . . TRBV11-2 CASSSELGGGQPQHF TGTGCCAGCAGCTCCGAGCTCGGCGGTGGGCAGCCCCAGCATTTT
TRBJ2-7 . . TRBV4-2 CASSQEGRGAYEQYF TGTGCCAGCAGCCAAGAGGGCAGGGGAGCTTACGAGCAGTACTTC
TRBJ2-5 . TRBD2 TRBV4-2 CASSQAGGGGEKTQYF TGTGCCAGCAGCCAAGCCGGGGGGGGTGGCGAGAAGACCCAGTACTTC
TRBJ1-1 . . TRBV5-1 CASSLTPVNTEAFF TGCGCCAGCAGCTTGACCCCAGTGAACACTGAAGCTTTCTTT
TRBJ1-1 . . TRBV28 CASSPTWAGGTEAFF TGTGCCAGCAGTCCCACCTGGGCGGGGGGCACTGAAGCTTTCTTT
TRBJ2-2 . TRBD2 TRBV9 CASSVGEGRTGELFF TGTGCCAGCAGCGTAGGGGAGGGTCGGACCGGGGAGCTGTTTTTT
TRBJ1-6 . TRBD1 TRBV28 CATRGQPNSPLHF TGTGCCACCAGGGGACAGCCTAATTCACCCCTCCACTTT
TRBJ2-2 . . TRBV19 CASSIWGKEELFF TGTGCCAGTAGTATTTGGGGCAAGGAGGAGCTGTTTTTT
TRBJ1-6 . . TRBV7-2 CASSLGLSSNSPLHF TGTGCCAGCAGCTTAGGTCTGAGCTCTAATTCACCCCTCCACTTT
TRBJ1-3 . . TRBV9 CASSTSTGKGSGNTIYF TGTGCCAGCAGCACCTCGACAGGCAAGGGATCAGGAAACACCATATATTTT
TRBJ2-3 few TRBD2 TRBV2 CASSPGLVGDTQYF TGTGCCAGCAGTCCGGGACTAGTCGGGGATACGCAGTATTTT
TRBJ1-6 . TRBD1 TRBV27 CASRPPGTGPGSLHF TGTGCCAGCAGACCTCCCGGGACAGGACCGGGGTCCCTCCACTTT
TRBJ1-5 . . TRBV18 CASSPGSNQPQHF TGTGCCAGCTCACCGGGTAGCAATCAGCCCCAGCATTTT
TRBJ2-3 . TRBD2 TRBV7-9 CASSLSARLAGLHGTQYF TGTGCCAGCAGCTTAAGCGCCCGGCTAGCGGGGTTACACGGTACGCAGTATTTT
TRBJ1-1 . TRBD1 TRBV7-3 CASSLNSQGASAFF TGTGCCAGCAGCCTCAATTCGCAGGGGGCTTCAGCTTTCTTT
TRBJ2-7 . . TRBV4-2 CASSRDSTYEQYF TGTGCCAGCAGCCGGGACTCAACCTACGAGCAGTACTTC
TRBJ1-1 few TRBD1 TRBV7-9 CASSPSDRGAFF TGTGCCAGCAGCCCCTCGGACAGGGGGGCTTTCTTT
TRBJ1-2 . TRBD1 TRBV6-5 CASSNRGGAYGYTF TGTGCCAGCAGTAACCGAGGGGGCGCGTATGGCTACACCTTC
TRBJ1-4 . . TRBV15 CATTTNGGDGEKLFF TGTGCCACCACCACCAACGGCGGGGATGGTGAAAAACTGTTTTTT
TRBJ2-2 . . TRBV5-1 CASSKGGNSGELFF TGCGCCAGCAGCAAGGGGGGCAACTCCGGGGAGCTGTTTTTT
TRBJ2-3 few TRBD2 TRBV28 CASSLKRGSTDTQYF TGTGCCAGCAGTTTAAAGCGGGGGAGCACAGATACGCAGTATTTT
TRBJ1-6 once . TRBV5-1 CASSLFGGSDNSPLHF TGCGCCAGCAGCTTGTTCGGGGGGTCGGATAATTCACCCCTCCACTTT
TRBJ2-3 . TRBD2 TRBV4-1 CASRLAGGTDTQYF TGCGCCAGCAGGTTAGCGGGGGGGACAGATACGCAGTATTTT
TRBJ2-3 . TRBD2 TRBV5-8 CASSPERGPLLRTDTQYF TGTGCCAGCAGCCCGGAGCGGGGGCCCTTACTACGCACAGATACGCAGTATTTT
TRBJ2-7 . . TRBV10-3 CAIPREVSPEGTSYEQYF TGTGCCATTCCACGCGAGGTCTCCCCGGAGGGGACCTCCTACGAGCAGTACTTC
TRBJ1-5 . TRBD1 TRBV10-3 CAISTSGGGQPQHF TGTGCCATCAGTACCTCAGGGGGAGGACAGCCCCAGCATTTT
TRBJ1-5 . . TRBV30 CAWSVNGPQHF TGTGCCTGGAGTGTAAACGGGCCCCAGCATTTT
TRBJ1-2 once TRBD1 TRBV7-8 CASSWGQNYGYTF TGTGCCAGCAGCTGGGGACAGAACTATGGCTACACCTTC
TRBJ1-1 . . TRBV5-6 CASSLYREAFF TGTGCCAGCAGCCTATACCGTGAAGCTTTCTTT
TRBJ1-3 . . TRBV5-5 CASSLRGERRSGNTIYF TGTGCCAGCTCCCTTCGAGGGGAGAGACGCTCTGGAAACACCATATATTTT
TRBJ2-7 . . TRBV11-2 CASSRRVFYEQYF TGTGCCAGCAGCCGAAGGGTCTTCTACGAGCAGTACTTC
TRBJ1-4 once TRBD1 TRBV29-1 CSVAQGAANEKLFF TGCAGCGTTGCGCAGGGGGCAGCTAATGAAAAACTGTTTTTT
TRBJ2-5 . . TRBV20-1 CSATQAETQYF TGCAGTGCCACTCAAGCGGAGACCCAGTACTTC
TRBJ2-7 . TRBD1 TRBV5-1 CASSWGSTGGTYEQYF TGCGCCAGCAGCTGGGGTTCGACAGGGGGAACCTACGAGCAGTACTTC
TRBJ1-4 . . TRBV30 CACSAGLANEKLFF TGTGCCTGTTCTGCCGGGTTGGCTAATGAAAAACTGTTTTTT
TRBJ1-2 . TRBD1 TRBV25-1 CASSELGTGYNNYGYTF TGTGCCAGCAGTGAATTGGGGACAGGTTATAATAACTATGGCTACACCTTC
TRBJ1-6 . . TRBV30 CAWSVLTAYNSPLHF TGTGCCTGGAGTGTCCTCACGGCCTATAATTCACCCCTCCACTTT
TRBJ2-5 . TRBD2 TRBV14 CASSQGGGGRGGTQYF TGTGCCAGCAGCCAAGGAGGCGGGGGGCGAGGAGGGACCCAGTACTTC
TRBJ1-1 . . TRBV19 CASSRLGLMSFF TGTGCCAGTAGTCGACTGGGGCTCATGTCTTTCTTT
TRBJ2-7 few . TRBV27 CASRTGLYEQYF TGTGCCAGCAGAACTGGGTTGTACGAGCAGTACTTC
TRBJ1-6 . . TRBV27 CASSLSWSGVDSPLHF TGTGCCAGCAGTTTATCCTGGTCCGGGGTAGATTCACCCCTCCACTTT
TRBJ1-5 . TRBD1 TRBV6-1 CASSEDPRTGHKHF TGTGCCAGCAGTGAAGACCCCCGGACAGGACATAAGCATTTT
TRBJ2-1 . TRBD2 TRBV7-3 CASSLISGGSEQFF TGTGCCAGCAGCTTAATTAGCGGGGGGAGTGAGCAGTTCTTC
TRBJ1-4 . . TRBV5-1 CASSLGKYTGPGGEKLFF TGCGCCAGCAGCTTGGGGAAATATACCGGGCCCGGAGGGGAAAAACTGTTTTTT
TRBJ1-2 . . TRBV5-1 CASSLGPGEDYGYTF TGCGCCAGCAGCTTGGGGCCGGGGGAGGACTATGGCTACACCTTC
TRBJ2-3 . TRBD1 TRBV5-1 CASRPHGQGGDTQYF TGCGCCAGCAGGCCCCACGGACAGGGTGGGGATACGCAGTATTTT
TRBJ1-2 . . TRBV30 CAWSVSDGLGYTF TGTGCCTGGAGCGTGAGCGACGGTTTAGGCTACACCTTC
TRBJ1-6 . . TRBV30 CAWSGGRAANSPLHF TGTGCCTGGAGTGGAGGTAGGGCAGCGAATTCACCCCTCCACTTT
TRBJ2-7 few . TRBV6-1 CASTLTGSSYEQYF TGTGCCAGCACCTTGACCGGGAGCTCCTACGAGCAGTACTTC
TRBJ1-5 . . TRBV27 CASSLSGFGPQHF TGTGCCAGCAGTTTGTCGGGTTTTGGGCCCCAGCATTTT
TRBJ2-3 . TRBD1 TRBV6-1 CATWTGGGTDTQYF TGTGCCACATGGACAGGGGGCGGCACAGATACGCAGTATTTT
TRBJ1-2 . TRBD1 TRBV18 CASSPSAGTGHKYYGYTF TGTGCCAGCTCACCAAGTGCCGGGACAGGGCATAAATACTATGGCTACACCTTC